The 17 T cell receptor beta chains below come from one sample, sequenced in a study of CD8 T cells in Susac syndrome. Random hexamers served to reverse transcribe roughly 0.5 to 1 ug RNA. TCRdb re-called the immunoSEQ multiplex PCR reads through MiXCR, storing one row per CDR3 protein. This table has about 90,000 distinct CDR3 sequences, roughly 93% appearing once. Sequencing was performed on CD8+ T cells from PBMCs. The receptors shown here come from a human donor in good health.

V gene TRBV15 combines with J gene TRBJ1-5; D is perhaps TRBD1 (5 bases). This CDR3 is 14 amino acids long. Germline V gene lookup returns CDR1 LNHNV and CDR2 YYDKDF (reference sequence). V dropped 4 bases and J dropped 5 bases, with 12 bases sitting between them. CDR3 coding DNA: TGTGCCACCAGCACAGGGTTTTGGGATCAGCCCCAGCATTTT. This gives the protein CATSTGFWDQPQHF.

The V call is TRBV14, the J call TRBJ2-5, with D hard to call. V lost 3 bases, J lost 4 bases, and 18 bases lay in between. The CDR3 extends over 16 amino acids. The germline CDR1 and CDR2 sequences are SGHDN and FVKESK. Here the CDR3 DNA reads TGTGCCAGCAGCCATCTCCCGGCTAGTGTGAGAGAGACCCAGTACTTC. As protein: CASSHLPASVRETQYF.

The rearrangement uses TRBV4-2 and TRBJ1-3; no reliable D call. The V and J ends lost 3 bases and 3 bases respectively, with 18 bases between them. The CDR3 contains 17 residues. Germline-derived CDR1 and CDR2 are LGHNA and YNFKEQ. CDR3 loop: CASSQGAFGGFGNTIYF. The CDR3 DNA is TGTGCCAGCAGCCAGGGCGCCTTCGGCGGGTTTGGAAACACCATATATTTT.

This clonotype came up once. V usage is TRBV6-1 and J usage is TRBJ2-7, with D maybe TRBD1 (7 bases). This CDR3 contains 15 residues. Trimming took off 6 bases at V and 3 bases at J, with 18 bases between the two ends. Germline-derived CDR1 and CDR2 are MNHNS and SASEGT. The CDR3 protein is CASSPQGGLSYEQYF. The CDR3 region has the DNA TGTGCCAGCAGCCCCCAGGGGGGCTTGAGCTACGAGCAGTACTTC.

V and J are TRBV10-3 and TRBJ2-5; 12 bases fit TRBD2. The germline V gene has CDR1 ENHRY and CDR2 SYGVKD. This CDR3 comprises 17 residues. After removal of 11 bases from V and 3 bases from J, the junction contained 16 bases not matched to a gene. The CDR3 DNA reads TGTGCCTCACGGACTAGCGGGGTCCCGGGGGTTGAAGAGACCCAGTACTTC. It codes for CASRTSGVPGVEETQYF.

The chain is built from TRBV9 and TRBJ2-2, with D possibly TRBD1 on 6 matching bases. CDR3 length: 14 residues. Germline CDR1 is SGDLS and CDR2 is YYNGEE. Between the trimmed V and J ends, which lost 6 bases and 6 bases, there was a span of 15 bases. The CDR3 protein is CASTRPGASGELFF. In DNA form, the CDR3 reads TGTGCCAGCACCCGGCCAGGGGCGTCCGGGGAGCTGTTTTTT.

V is TRBV18 and J is TRBJ1-5; a weak D match, TRBD1 (5 bases). Germline loops: CDR1 KGHSH, CDR2 LQKENI. The CDR3 consists of 12 residues. Trimming left V 5 bases short and J 7 bases short, with 9 bases between. The CDR3 loop is CASSVPGQPQHF. DNA for the CDR3: TGTGCCAGCTCAGTCCCAGGGCAGCCCCAGCATTTT.

The rearrangement links TRBV19 to TRBJ2-3; 8 bases agree with TRBD2. The CDR3 length is 15 residues. After removal of 6 bases from V and 1 base from J, the junction contained 6 bases not matched to a gene. CDR1 is LNHDA, CDR2 SQIVND, per germline (reference sequence). The CDR3 coding sequence is TGTGCCAGTAGCCGCGGGGGGCCGGGCACAGATACGCAGTATTTT. It yields the protein CASSRGGPGTDTQYF. Using reference TRBV19 and TRBJ2-3 for the parts outside the CDR3, the full variable domain is DGGITQSPKYLFRKEGQNVTLSCEQNLNHDAMYWYRQDPGQGLRLIYYSQIVNDFQKGDIAEGYSVSREKKESFPLTVTSAQKNPTAFYLCASSRGGPGTDTQYFGPGTRLTVL.

The chain employs TRBV6-1 and TRBJ1-1; 9 bases match TRBD1. Germline V gene sequence: CDR1 MNHNS, CDR2 SASEGT. J was trimmed by 0 bases and V by 7 bases; bases with no gene match: 15. This CDR3 region has 18 residues. CDR3 loop: CASTGRGQGPYMNTEAFF. The DNA of the CDR3 is TGTGCCAGCACAGGGCGGGGACAGGGACCATACATGAACACTGAAGCTTTCTTT.

The chain joins TRBV18 to TRBJ2-7, with 7 bases lining up with TRBD1. V was clipped by 2 bases and J by 6 bases; unmatched bases: 10. CDR1 is KGHSH, CDR2 LQKENI, per germline. The CDR3 has 15 amino acids. The CDR3 sequence is CASSPVGQLLSEQYF. CDR3 bases: TGTGCCAGCTCACCAGTGGGACAGTTACTCAGCGAGCAGTACTTC.

The genes are TRBV6-2 or TRBV6-3 and TRBJ2-2; D gene unclear. V gave up 7 bases and J gave up 3 bases, with 12 bases separating them. Germline CDR1 is MNHEY and CDR2 is SVGEGT. This CDR3 has 14 amino acids. In DNA, the CDR3 is TGTGCCAGCACCTCGTTGCTGTACACCGGGGAGCTGTTTTTT. Translation: CASTSLLYTGELFF.

The genes are TRBV3-1 and TRBJ2-5, with a tentative D call TRBD2 (7 bases). Trimming left V 2 bases short and J 3 bases short, with 16 bases between. The germline V gene has CDR1 LGHDT and CDR2 YNNKEL (reference sequence). This CDR3 is 16 amino acids long. In DNA form, the CDR3 reads TGTGCCAGCAGCCAACTCGGGGGGACATTTAAAGAGACCCAGTACTTC. It specifies CASSQLGGTFKETQYF.

This clonotype appeared a single time. This chain links TRBV29-1 with TRBJ1-2; TRBD1 matches 7 bases. J gave up 4 bases and V 3 bases, and 5 bases lay outside the gene matches. Germline V lookup: CDR1 SQVTM, CDR2 ANQGSEA. This CDR3 comprises 13 residues. CDR3 nucleotides: TGCAGCGTTGAGCCGGGACAGAGCTATGGCTACACCTTC. Translation gives CSVEPGQSYGYTF.

The V call is TRBV5-1, the J call TRBJ2-7; D possibly corresponds to TRBD1 (6 bases). Germline V gene data show CDR1 as SGHRS and CDR2 as YFSETQ. CDR3 length: 15 residues. Trimming pared 4 bases from V and 7 bases from J, leaving 21 bases between. CDR3 region: CASSLRDIVTREQYF. The CDR3 DNA is TGCGCCAGCAGCCTCCGGGACATCGTCACTAGGGAGCAGTACTTC.

The chain recombines TRBV20-1 with TRBJ1-6, with D tentatively TRBD1 (6 bases). Trimming shortened V by 5 bases and J by 7 bases, and 15 bases separated the two germline ends. The CDR3 runs 14 residues. Germline lookup yields CDR1 DFQATT and CDR2 SNEGSKA (reference sequence). The CDR3 here is CSAGQGRGNSPLHF. The CDR3 region has the DNA TGCAGTGCTGGCCAGGGGCGAGGAAATTCACCCCTCCACTTT.

This clonotype was seen only once. The chain combines TRBV10-2 with TRBJ2-7, with no clear D. Per the germline V gene, CDR1 is WSHSY and CDR2 is SAAADI. Trimming shortened V by 8 bases and J by 6 bases, and 11 bases separated the two germline ends. This CDR3 spans 11 amino acids. CDR3 in amino acids: CASESGLEQYF. CDR3 nucleotide sequence: TGCGCCAGCGAATCAGGCCTCGAGCAGTACTTC.

J is TRBJ2-2 and V is TRBV5-1, with 14 bases that match TRBD2. The CDR3 has 21 amino acids. The V and J ends lost 4 bases and 7 bases, in that order; junction bases with no gene match: 21. From germline, CDR1 is SGHRS and CDR2 YFSETQ. DNA of the CDR3: TGCGCCAGCAGCATCACCCATCTACCGACTAGCGGGGGGGCCCGGATCGGGGAGCTGTTTTTT. It specifies CASSITHLPTSGGARIGELFF.